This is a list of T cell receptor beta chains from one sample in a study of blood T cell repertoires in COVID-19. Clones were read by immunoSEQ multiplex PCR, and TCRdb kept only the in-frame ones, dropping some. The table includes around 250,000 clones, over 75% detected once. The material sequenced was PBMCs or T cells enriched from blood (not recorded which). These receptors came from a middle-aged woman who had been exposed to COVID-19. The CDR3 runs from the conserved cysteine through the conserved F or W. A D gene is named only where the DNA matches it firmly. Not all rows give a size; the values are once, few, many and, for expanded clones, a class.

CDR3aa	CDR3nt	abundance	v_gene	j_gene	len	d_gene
CASSFAQFTDTQYF	TGTGCCAGCAGCTTTGCACAGTTCACAGATACGCAGTATTTT	NA	TRBV11-3	TRBJ2-3	14	NA
CASKDQQGRNEKLFF	TGTGCCAGCAAGGATCAACAGGGACGGAATGAAAAACTGTTTTTT	NA	TRBV28	TRBJ1-4	15	NA
CATSDASDRASYNEQFF	TGTGCCACCAGTGATGCTTCCGACAGGGCCTCCTACAATGAGCAGTTCTTC	NA	TRBV24-1	TRBJ2-1	17	TRBD1
CASSLITSGVWNEQFF	TGTGCCAGCAGCCTCATTACTAGCGGGGTTTGGAATGAGCAGTTCTTC	NA	TRBV4-2	TRBJ2-1	16	TRBD2
CASRRDVGTGEQFF	TGCGCCAGCCGTCGGGATGTTGGTACGGGTGAGCAGTTCTTC	NA	TRBV5-1	TRBJ2-1	14	NA
CASSQSLAGSSYNEQFF	TGCGCCAGCAGCCAATCCCTAGCGGGGAGCTCCTACAATGAGCAGTTCTTC	NA	TRBV4-3	TRBJ2-1	17	TRBD2
CASSTRTSGYNEQFF	TGTGCCAGCAGCACTCGGACTAGCGGGTACAATGAGCAGTTCTTC	NA	TRBV11-2	TRBJ2-1	15	TRBD2
CASSPPGTLRGNYGYTF	TGTGCCAGCTCACCACCTGGGACACTTAGGGGCAACTATGGCTACACCTTC	NA	TRBV18	TRBJ1-2	17	NA
CASSQWSRLETQYF	TGTGCCAGCAGCCAATGGAGCCGATTGGAGACCCAGTACTTC	NA	TRBV3-1/TRBV3-2	TRBJ2-5	14	NA
CASSLSGQVKNSPLHF	TGTGCCAGCAGCTTAAGCGGACAGGTGAAAAATTCACCCCTCCACTTT	NA	TRBV11-2	TRBJ1-6	16	TRBD1
CASSLGTSWGRDTQYF	TGTGCCAGCAGTTTAGGGACTAGCTGGGGCAGGGATACGCAGTATTTT	NA	TRBV11-2	TRBJ2-3	16	TRBD2
CASSPEPGDRAFF	TGTGCCAGCAGCCCCGAACCCGGGGACAGAGCTTTCTTT	NA	TRBV11-1	TRBJ1-1	13	TRBD1
CASSMWSGQGRGNEQFF	TGTGCCAGTAGTATGTGGTCGGGCCAGGGGAGGGGGAATGAGCAGTTCTTC	NA	TRBV19	TRBJ2-1	17	NA
CASSEAAGNNEQFF	TGTGCCAGCAGTGAAGCCGCGGGAAACAATGAGCAGTTCTTC	NA	TRBV27	TRBJ2-1	14	NA
CASRGTGDQPQHF	TGTGCCAGTAGGGGGACGGGAGATCAGCCCCAGCATTTT	NA	TRBV19	TRBJ1-5	13	NA
CASTPLLAGGPGTDTQYF	TGTGCCAGTACCCCTTTACTAGCGGGAGGGCCAGGCACAGATACGCAGTATTTT	NA	TRBV19	TRBJ2-3	18	TRBD2
CASTPKAAEAFF	TGTGCCAGCACTCCAAAAGCGGCTGAAGCTTTCTTT	NA	TRBV7-9	TRBJ1-1	12	NA
CASSLNGSPNQPQHF	TGTGCCAGCAGTTTAAACGGGTCCCCTAATCAGCCCCAGCATTTT	NA	TRBV27	TRBJ1-5	15	NA
CASSLAGTEKAFF	TGTGCCAGCAGCCTGGCCGGGACAGAGAAAGCTTTCTTT	NA	TRBV5-4	TRBJ1-1	13	TRBD1
CASSLIGVYEQYF	TGTGCCAGCAGTTTAATCGGGGTATACGAGCAGTACTTC	NA	TRBV28	TRBJ2-7	13	NA
CASNIQGSYGYTF	TGTGCCAGCAACATACAGGGAAGCTATGGCTACACCTTC	few	TRBV2	TRBJ1-2	13	NA
CATRNSGGAHEQFF	TGTGCCACCAGGAATAGCGGGGGGGCGCATGAGCAGTTCTTC	few	TRBV24-1	TRBJ2-1	14	TRBD2
CASSIVAGTEAFF	TGTGCCAGTAGTATAGTGGCGGGGACTGAAGCTTTCTTT	NA	TRBV19	TRBJ1-1	13	NA
CASSALGVAARDTGELFF	TGTGCCAGCAGCGCCCTGGGGGTAGCGGCCCGCGACACCGGGGAGCTGTTTTTT	NA	TRBV9	TRBJ2-2	18	NA
CAWSVQGARGNTIYF	TGTGCCTGGAGTGTACAAGGGGCAAGGGGAAACACCATATATTTT	NA	TRBV30	TRBJ1-3	15	NA
CASSLHPGTAQNTIYF	TGCGCCAGCAGCTTGCACCCGGGGACAGCCCAAAACACCATATATTTT	NA	TRBV5-1	TRBJ1-3	16	TRBD1
CATSEPGLAGGETQYF	TGTGCCACCAGTGAGCCGGGACTAGCGGGAGGAGAGACCCAGTACTTC	NA	TRBV24-1	TRBJ2-5	16	TRBD2
CAWNSGGQPQHF	TGTGCCTGGAATTCAGGGGGGCAGCCCCAGCATTTT	NA	TRBV30	TRBJ1-5	12	TRBD1
CAISEWGGSNQPQHF	TGTGCCATCAGTGAGTGGGGGGGCAGCAATCAGCCCCAGCATTTT	NA	TRBV10-3	TRBJ1-5	15	NA
CASSQEREYRGGSYGYTF	TGCGCCAGCAGCCAAGAGCGAGAATACAGGGGAGGAAGCTATGGCTACACCTTC	NA	TRBV4-3	TRBJ1-2	18	TRBD1
CASSSDRTGNYGYTF	TGTGCCAGCAGCTCCGACAGGACGGGTAACTATGGCTACACCTTC	NA	TRBV27	TRBJ1-2	15	NA
CASRRTQLQETQYF	TGTGCCAGCAGGAGGACACAGCTACAAGAGACCCAGTACTTC	NA	TRBV5-6	TRBJ2-5	14	NA
CASSLGRSSGNTIYF	TGTGCCAGCAGCTTAGGGAGGAGCTCTGGAAACACCATATATTTT	few	TRBV7-8	TRBJ1-3	15	NA
CASMPGEWGGEQFF	TGTGCCAGCATGCCGGGGGAGTGGGGAGGTGAGCAGTTCTTC	NA	TRBV3-1/TRBV3-2	TRBJ2-1	14	NA
CAWSVGGASYEQYF	TGTGCCTGGAGTGTAGGGGGGGCCTCCTACGAGCAGTACTTC	NA	TRBV30	TRBJ2-7	14	NA
CASTNRAGTNEKLFF	TGTGCCAGTACGAACAGGGCGGGAACTAATGAAAAACTGTTTTTT	NA	TRBV19	TRBJ1-4	15	NA
CASSLTVLPSGNTIYF	TGTGCCAGCAGCCTGACAGTACTCCCCTCTGGAAACACCATATATTTT	NA	TRBV3-1/TRBV3-2	TRBJ1-3	16	NA
CASSPRTGAGYEQYF	TGTGCCAGCAGCCCGAGGACAGGGGCGGGCTACGAGCAGTACTTC	once	TRBV11-2	TRBJ2-7	15	TRBD1
CASSIAEGALGGYTF	TGTGCCAGTAGTATAGCGGAGGGGGCGCTTGGTGGCTACACCTTC	NA	TRBV19	TRBJ1-2	15	TRBD1
CASSLPGTVSTDTQYF	TGTGCCAGCAGCTTGCCGGGGACAGTTAGCACAGATACGCAGTATTTT	NA	TRBV5-1	TRBJ2-3	16	TRBD1
CASTAGWVAEAFF	TGTGCCAGTACCGCCGGGTGGGTTGCTGAAGCTTTCTTT	NA	TRBV19	TRBJ1-1	13	NA
CASSIRGLNQPQHF	TGTGCCAGTAGTATACGCGGGCTTAATCAGCCCCAGCATTTT	NA	TRBV19	TRBJ1-5	14	NA
CAGQREAKETQYF	TGTGCCGGCCAGCGGGAAGCGAAGGAGACCCAGTACTTC	NA	TRBV6-5	TRBJ2-5	13	TRBD2
CASSEPGQGQYF	TGTGCCAGCAGCGAGCCGGGACAGGGGCAGTATTTT	NA	TRBV7-3	TRBJ2-3	12	TRBD1
CAWSVRGASNQPQHF	TGTGCCTGGAGTGTACGGGGAGCTAGCAATCAGCCCCAGCATTTT	NA	TRBV30	TRBJ1-5	15	NA
CSVFLDTDYGYTF	TGCAGCGTTTTTCTGGACACCGACTATGGCTACACCTTC	NA	TRBV29-1	TRBJ1-2	13	NA
CASSLRQGPGNTIYF	TGTGCCAGCAGTCTCAGACAGGGACCGGGAAACACCATATATTTT	NA	TRBV27	TRBJ1-3	15	TRBD1
CASSQGPGTGRLNEQFF	TGTGCCAGCAGCCAAGGACCAGGGACAGGGCGCCTCAATGAGCAGTTCTTC	NA	TRBV3-1/TRBV3-2	TRBJ2-1	17	TRBD1
CASSTWLNTEAFF	TGTGCCAGCAGTACCTGGCTGAACACTGAAGCTTTCTTT	few	TRBV11-1	TRBJ1-1	13	NA
CASSGTQEYPGKLFF	TGTGCCAGTAGTGGGACACAGGAGTACCCCGGGAAACTGTTTTTT	NA	TRBV19	TRBJ1-4	15	NA
CASSEEGPNLYNSPLHF	TGTGCCAGCAGTGAAGAGGGGCCCAATCTCTATAATTCACCCCTCCACTTT	NA	TRBV2	TRBJ1-6	17	NA
CASSVPGQGVSRGYTF	TGTGCCAGCAGCGTTCCGGGACAGGGGGTTTCTAGGGGCTACACCTTC	NA	TRBV7-2	TRBJ1-2	16	TRBD1